Reported below is one T cell receptor (beta chain). TCRdb independently ran MiXCR on the 5' RACE reads; one entry per CDR3 protein. The table lists some 500,000 distinct CDR3 sequences, approximately 15% of them singletons. The data derive from a study of identical twins. Trimming removed 7 bases from V and 5 bases from J; junction bases left unmatched: 14. The CDR3 covers 15 residues. Looked up from germline, CDR1 is SQVTM and CDR2 is ANQGSEA. The same data also went into a second study, on yellow fever vaccine responses in identical twins.

This sequence originates from a woman between 18 and 29 years old in good health. The chain joins TRBV29-1 to TRBJ2-7; 10 bases are a match to TRBD1. Source material: CD4+ T cells sorted from blood. The CDR3 DNA reads TGCAGCGCCGTTTCTCCGGGACAGGGGAGTAACGAGCAGTACTTC. As protein: CSAVSPGQGSNEQYF.